Listed below are T cell receptor beta chains from one sample, sequenced in a study of blood T cell repertoires in COVID-19. TCRdb's table, derived via immunoSEQ multiplex PCR, lists solely in-frame clones and lacks some. The table lists hundreds of thousands of clones, 85% of them singletons, with more than 4.5% in the top ten. Source material: peripheral blood. These receptors came from a man aged 50 to 59 with active or convalescent COVID-19. Both conserved end residues are part of each CDR3. D genes are given only for firm matches. The size of a clone is reported for some rows only, either as once, few or many, or as a class for expanded clones.

TRBV27,.,TRBJ2-7,TRBD1,CASSPGTGGSYEQYF,TGTGCCAGCAGTCCCGGGACAGGGGGCTCCTACGAGCAGTACTTC
TRBV7-7,.,TRBJ2-7,TRBD2,CASSSGLAGVSEQYF,TGTGCCAGCAGCTCGGGACTAGCGGGAGTATCCGAGCAGTACTTC
TRBV6-6,.,TRBJ1-5,TRBD1,CASNLGQGGQPQHF,TGTGCCAGCAACCTTGGACAGGGAGGGCAGCCCCAGCATTTT
TRBV6-5,.,TRBJ1-2,.,CASSYNRWDGYTF,TGTGCCAGCAGTTACAACAGGTGGGATGGCTACACCTTC
TRBV28,.,TRBJ1-5,TRBD1,CASSISQGSQPQHF,TGTGCCAGCAGCATTTCACAGGGGAGCCAGCCCCAGCATTTT
TRBV30,.,TRBJ2-5,TRBD2,CAWTTGGAQYF,TGTGCCTGGACGACGGGGGGGGCCCAGTACTTC
TRBV2,.,TRBJ2-3,.,CASRIAVGAQYF,TGTGCCAGCAGGATCGCGGTCGGCGCGCAGTATTTT
TRBV5-6,.,TRBJ1-1,.,CASSLAVKGLNTEAFF,TGTGCCAGCAGCTTGGCGGTCAAGGGGCTGAACACTGAAGCTTTCTTT
TRBV12-3/TRBV12-4,.,TRBJ2-7,.,CASSYGQSYEQYF,TGTGCCAGCAGTTATGGACAGAGCTACGAGCAGTACTTC
TRBV27,.,TRBJ2-2,.,CASSLWAGSNTGELFF,TGTGCCAGCAGTTTATGGGCAGGGTCGAACACCGGGGAGCTGTTTTTT
TRBV6-5,once,TRBJ1-2,TRBD1,CASSYSKRADRDGYTF,TGTGCCAGCAGTTACTCGAAGCGCGCTGACAGGGATGGCTACACCTTC
TRBV27,once,TRBJ2-3,.,CASSRGSRDTQYF,TGTGCCAGCAGTCGGGGGTCGAGGGATACGCAGTATTTT
TRBV2,few,TRBJ2-7,TRBD2,CASSELAGPYEQYF,TGTGCCAGCAGTGAACTAGCGGGACCCTACGAGCAGTACTTC
TRBV2,.,TRBJ1-4,TRBD1,CASSEGTGLKKLFF,TGTGCCAGCAGTGAAGGGACAGGGCTTAAAAAACTGTTTTTT
TRBV12-1,.,TRBJ2-6,.,CASSPCRQGASGANVLTF,TGTGCCAGCAGCCCCTGCCGACAGGGGGCCTCTGGGGCCAACGTCCTGACTTTC
TRBV7-2,.,TRBJ2-3,TRBD1,CASSSGQGWGDTQYF,TGTGCCAGCAGCTCCGGACAGGGGTGGGGAGATACGCAGTATTTT
TRBV6-5,many,TRBJ1-1,.,CASNVQGKGAEAFF,TGTGCCAGCAATGTCCAGGGAAAAGGGGCTGAAGCTTTCTTT
TRBV19,once,TRBJ1-1,.,CASSAGAVTEAFF,TGTGCCAGTAGTGCAGGGGCGGTCACTGAAGCTTTCTTT
TRBV10-2,.,TRBJ2-3,TRBD2,CASSFSPLGGGADTQYF,TGCGCCAGCAGCTTCAGCCCTCTGGGCGGGGGGGCAGATACGCAGTATTTT
TRBV7-9,.,TRBJ1-3,.,CASSQGSSGNTIYF,TGTGCCAGCAGCCAGGGGAGCTCTGGAAACACCATATATTTT
TRBV28,few,TRBJ2-3,.,CASSFTRDRGQYF,TGTGCCAGCAGTTTCACGCGGGACCGCGGGCAGTATTTT
TRBV5-4,once,TRBJ2-7,TRBD2,CASSLGPGLGGYEQYF,TGTGCCAGCAGCTTGGGTCCGGGACTAGGGGGTTACGAGCAGTACTTC
TRBV18,.,TRBJ1-2,.,CASSQDRTNYGYTF,TGTGCCAGCTCGCAGGACAGAACTAACTATGGCTACACCTTC
TRBV29-1,.,TRBJ2-5,.,CSLGPEETQYF,TGCAGCCTTGGCCCGGAAGAGACCCAGTACTTC
TRBV6-5,.,TRBJ2-2,TRBD1,CASSPGTGRPGELFF,TGTGCCAGCAGTCCCGGGACAGGGAGGCCCGGGGAGCTGTTTTTT
TRBV5-1,.,TRBJ2-1,.,CASSPGDIVKGNEQFF,TGCGCCAGCAGCCCCGGGGACATCGTCAAGGGGAATGAGCAGTTCTTC
TRBV6-5,.,TRBJ2-7,.,CASSYSGAKGGEQYF,TGTGCCAGCAGTTACTCGGGAGCTAAAGGCGGCGAGCAGTACTTC
TRBV5-6,.,TRBJ2-7,TRBD2,CASSYGGTYEQYF,TGTGCCAGCAGCTACGGGGGGACCTACGAGCAGTACTTC
TRBV6-5,.,TRBJ2-7,TRBD1,CASSYGTGGYEQYF,TGTGCCAGCAGTTACGGGACAGGGGGCTACGAGCAGTACTTC
TRBV6-5,.,TRBJ2-2,TRBD1,CASLDRGVTGELFF,TGTGCCAGCTTGGACAGGGGTGTCACCGGGGAGCTGTTTTTT
TRBV11-3,.,TRBJ2-3,TRBD1,CASSRTGGTDTQYF,TGTGCCAGCAGTCGGACAGGGGGTACAGATACGCAGTATTTT
TRBV9,.,TRBJ2-1,TRBD2,CASSAGLAEYNEQFF,TGTGCCAGCAGCGCGGGACTAGCAGAATACAATGAGCAGTTCTTC
TRBV9,once,TRBJ2-3,TRBD2,CASSHEEASGRDTQYF,TGTGCCAGCAGTCATGAGGAGGCTAGCGGGAGGGATACGCAGTATTTT
TRBV20-1,.,TRBJ1-5,.,CSASGGAGGNQPQHF,TGCAGTGCTAGTGGTGGGGCGGGGGGCAATCAGCCCCAGCATTTT
TRBV28,.,TRBJ2-7,TRBD2,CASSLGLDSEQYF,TGTGCCAGCAGTTTGGGACTAGATTCCGAGCAGTACTTC